Considering frequency, the clone carrying this TCR beta chain is medium-sized. Sequencing libraries of TCR beta were made by UMI-labeled 5' RACE. TCRdb derives one entry per CDR3 protein from the 5' RACE reads, leaving out DNA. The sample table sets out about 5,500 distinct CDR3 sequences. The record originates from a study of human CD8 memory T cell subsets. The CDR3 spans 14 residues. Germline CDR1 is SGHDT and CDR2 is YYEEEE. The source is a human donor in good health. Sequencing used CD8+ T cells from PBMCs. This rearrangement joins TRBV5-6 to TRBJ2-1; absent DNA, TCRdb's TRBD1 call cannot be checked. The CDR3 spells CASSLRDGHNEQFF.